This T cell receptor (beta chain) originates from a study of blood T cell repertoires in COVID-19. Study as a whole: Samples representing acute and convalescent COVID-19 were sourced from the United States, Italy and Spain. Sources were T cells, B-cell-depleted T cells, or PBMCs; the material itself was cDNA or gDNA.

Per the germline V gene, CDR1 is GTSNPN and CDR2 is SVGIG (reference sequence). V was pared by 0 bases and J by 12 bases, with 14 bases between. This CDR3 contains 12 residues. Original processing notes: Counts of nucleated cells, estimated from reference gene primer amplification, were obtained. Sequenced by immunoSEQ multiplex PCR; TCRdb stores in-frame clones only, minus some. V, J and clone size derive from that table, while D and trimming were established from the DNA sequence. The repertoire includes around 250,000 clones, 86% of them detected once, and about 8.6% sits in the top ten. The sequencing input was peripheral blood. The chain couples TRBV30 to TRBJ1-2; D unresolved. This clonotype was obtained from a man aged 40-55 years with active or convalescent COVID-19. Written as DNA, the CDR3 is TGTGCCTGGAGTGTTATGGAGCTTAAAAACACCTTC. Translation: CAWSVMELKNTF.